Sequencing of this T cell receptor (beta chain) was carried out in a study of blood T cell repertoires in COVID-19. Patients at the Seattle site were enrolled during active infection and followed longitudinally. This CDR3 is built from 13 residues. The germline V and J ends were trimmed by 3 bases and 3 bases, with 6 bases remaining between them. Germline V gives CDR1 MDHEN, CDR2 SYDVKM. Only in-frame clones appear in the TCRdb table, and some are missing; sequencing was by immunoSEQ multiplex PCR. The data show hundreds of thousands of clones, with 85% to 90% seen just once and roughly 8% held by the top ten.

Sequencing was carried out using peripheral blood. The source of this sequence is a woman aged 45-65 years with COVID-19, enrolled during active disease. J is TRBJ1-5 and V is TRBV28; D gene unclear. The CDR3 bases are TGTGCCAGCAGTTTCACTCCCAATCAGCCCCAGCATTTT. This encodes CASSFTPNQPQHF.